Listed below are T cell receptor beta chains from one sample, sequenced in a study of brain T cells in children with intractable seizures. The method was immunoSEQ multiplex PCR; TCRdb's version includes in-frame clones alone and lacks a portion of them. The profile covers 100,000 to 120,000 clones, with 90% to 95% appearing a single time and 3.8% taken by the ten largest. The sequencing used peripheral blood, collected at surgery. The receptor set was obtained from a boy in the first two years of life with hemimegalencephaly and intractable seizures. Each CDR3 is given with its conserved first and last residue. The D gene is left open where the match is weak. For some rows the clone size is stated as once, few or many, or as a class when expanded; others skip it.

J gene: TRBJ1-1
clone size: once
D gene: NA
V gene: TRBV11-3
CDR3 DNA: TGTGCCAGCAGCTTAGAAGGGAAACAGCATGAAGCTTTCTTT
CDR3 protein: CASSLEGKQHEAFF

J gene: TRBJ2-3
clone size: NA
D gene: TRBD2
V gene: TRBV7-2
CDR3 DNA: TGTGCCAGCAGCTTAGTCAAGCGGGAGAGGGAGGGCACAGATACGCAGTATTTT
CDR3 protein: CASSLVKREREGTDTQYF

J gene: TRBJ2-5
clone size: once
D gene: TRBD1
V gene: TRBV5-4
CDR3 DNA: TGTGCCAGCAGCTTGCGGACAGGGGGTTTAGAGACCCAGTACTTC
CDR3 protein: CASSLRTGGLETQYF

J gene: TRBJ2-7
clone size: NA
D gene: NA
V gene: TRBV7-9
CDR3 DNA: TGTGCCAGCAGCCCCCCTGGCGACGAGCAGTACTTC
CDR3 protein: CASSPPGDEQYF

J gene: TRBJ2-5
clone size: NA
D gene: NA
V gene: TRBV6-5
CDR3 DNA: TGTGCCAGCAGTTACTCGATTTGGGGAAGGGAGACCCAGTACTTC
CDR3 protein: CASSYSIWGRETQYF

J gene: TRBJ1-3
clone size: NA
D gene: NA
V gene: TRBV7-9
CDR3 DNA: TGTGCCAGTCTAACGGGGGGACCAACCGGAAACACCATATATTTT
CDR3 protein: CASLTGGPTGNTIYF

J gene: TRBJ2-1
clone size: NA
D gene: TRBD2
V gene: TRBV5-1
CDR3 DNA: TGCGCCAGCAGCTTGGCACTAGCGGGAGCCAATGAGCAGTTCTTC
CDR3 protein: CASSLALAGANEQFF

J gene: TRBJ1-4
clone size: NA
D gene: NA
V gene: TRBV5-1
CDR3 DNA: TGCGCCAGCGGGGACGGGGTTGAAAAACTGTTTTTT
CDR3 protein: CASGDGVEKLFF

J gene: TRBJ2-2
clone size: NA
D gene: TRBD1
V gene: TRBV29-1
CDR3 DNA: TGCAGCGTTAAAGGACAGGGATCTAACACCGGGGAGCTGTTTTTT
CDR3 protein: CSVKGQGSNTGELFF

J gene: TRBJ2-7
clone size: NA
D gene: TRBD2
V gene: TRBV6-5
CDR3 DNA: TGTGCCAGCAGTCCGTTAGCGGGAGTGGGGGCCGAGCAGTACTTC
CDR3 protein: CASSPLAGVGAEQYF

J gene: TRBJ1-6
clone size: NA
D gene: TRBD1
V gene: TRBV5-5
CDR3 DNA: TGTGCCAGCAGCTTGACAGGGGCGGACTCACCCCTCCACTTT
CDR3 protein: CASSLTGADSPLHF

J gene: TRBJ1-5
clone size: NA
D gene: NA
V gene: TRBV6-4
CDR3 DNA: TGTGCCAGCAGTGATGCGGGGGGGGGTGATCAGCCCCAGCATTTT
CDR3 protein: CASSDAGGGDQPQHF

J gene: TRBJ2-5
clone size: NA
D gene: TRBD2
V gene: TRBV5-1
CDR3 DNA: TGCGCCAGCAGGATGGCGGGAGTGGGGCAAGAGACCCAGTACTTC
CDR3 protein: CASRMAGVGQETQYF

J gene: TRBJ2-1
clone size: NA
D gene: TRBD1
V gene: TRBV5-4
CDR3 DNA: TGTGCCAGCAACCCCCCGACAGGGGGATACAATGAGCAGTTCTTC
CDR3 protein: CASNPPTGGYNEQFF

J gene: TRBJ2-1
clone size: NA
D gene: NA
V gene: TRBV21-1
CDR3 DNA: TGTGCCAGCAGCAAAGCCGCTAGCGGGAGAAGTTACAATGAGCAGTTCTTC
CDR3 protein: CASSKAASGRSYNEQFF

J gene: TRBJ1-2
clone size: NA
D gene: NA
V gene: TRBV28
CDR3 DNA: TGTGCCAGCAGTCCCCGGTCCGCCAGGCCCTATGGCTACACCTTC
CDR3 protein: CASSPRSARPYGYTF

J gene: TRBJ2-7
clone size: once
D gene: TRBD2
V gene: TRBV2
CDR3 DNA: TGTGCCAGCAGGCCCTCGACTAGCGGGAGATTGGTATACGAGCAGTACTTC
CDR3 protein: CASRPSTSGRLVYEQYF

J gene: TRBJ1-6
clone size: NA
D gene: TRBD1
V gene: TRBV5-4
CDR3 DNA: TGTGCCAGCAGCTTGAAGGACAGGTTTGGTTCACCCCTCCACTTT
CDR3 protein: CASSLKDRFGSPLHF

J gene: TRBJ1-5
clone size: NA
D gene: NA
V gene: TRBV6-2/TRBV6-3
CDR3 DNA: TGTGCCAGCAGCAAGCTCTTCTGGGGGGATCAGCCCCAGCATTTT
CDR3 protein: CASSKLFWGDQPQHF

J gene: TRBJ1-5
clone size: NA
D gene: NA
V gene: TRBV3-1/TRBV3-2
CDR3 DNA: TGTGCCAGCAGCCAAGAAAAGAACCCCCCGGGGTATCTGCCCCAGCATTTT
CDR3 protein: CASSQEKNPPGYLPQHF

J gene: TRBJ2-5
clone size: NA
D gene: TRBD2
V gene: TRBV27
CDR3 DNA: TGTGCCAGCAGGCCGGGACTAGCGGTTCAAGAGACCCAGTACTTC
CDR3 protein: CASRPGLAVQETQYF

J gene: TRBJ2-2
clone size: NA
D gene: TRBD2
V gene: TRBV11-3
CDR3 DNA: TGTGCCAGCAGCTTAGGCACCAGACTAGCGGCGAACACCGGGGAGCTGTTTTTT
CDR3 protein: CASSLGTRLAANTGELFF

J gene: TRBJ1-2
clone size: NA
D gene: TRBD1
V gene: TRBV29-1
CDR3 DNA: TGCAGCGTTGGAGGACAGGGGGGCTATGGCTACACCTTC
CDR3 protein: CSVGGQGGYGYTF

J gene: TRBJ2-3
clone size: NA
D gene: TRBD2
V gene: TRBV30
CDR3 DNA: TGTGCCTGGACTCCGGGACTATACACAGATACGCAGTATTTT
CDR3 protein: CAWTPGLYTDTQYF

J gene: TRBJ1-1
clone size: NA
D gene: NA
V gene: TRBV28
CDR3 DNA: TGTGCCAGCAGTAACCCCTTGAACACTGAAGCTTTCTTT
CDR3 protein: CASSNPLNTEAFF

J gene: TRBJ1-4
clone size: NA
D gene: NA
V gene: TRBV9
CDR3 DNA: TGTGCCAGCAGCTCCGACAATGAAAAACTGTTTTTT
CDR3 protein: CASSSDNEKLFF

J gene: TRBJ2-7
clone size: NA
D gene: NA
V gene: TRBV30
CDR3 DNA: TGTGCCTGGAGTCTGGGACGGGTTTACGAGCAGTACTTC
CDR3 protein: CAWSLGRVYEQYF

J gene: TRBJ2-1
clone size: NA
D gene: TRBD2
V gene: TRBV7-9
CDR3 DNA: TGTGCCAGCAGGCTAATCGCGGGAGAAATGGGAAATGAGCAGTTCTTC
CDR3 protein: CASRLIAGEMGNEQFF

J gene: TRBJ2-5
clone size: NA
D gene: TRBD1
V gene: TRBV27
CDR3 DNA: TGTGCCAGCAGTTCAAACCCGACAGGGCAAGAGACCCAGTACTTC
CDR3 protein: CASSSNPTGQETQYF

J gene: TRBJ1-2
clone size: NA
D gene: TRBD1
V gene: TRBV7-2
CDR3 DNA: TGTGCCAGCAGCCTGGGACAGGGGGGAGGCTACACCTTC
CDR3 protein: CASSLGQGGGYTF

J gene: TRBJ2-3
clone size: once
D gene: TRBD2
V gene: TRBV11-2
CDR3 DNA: TGTGCCAGCAGCCCTGGGCGGCTAGCGGGACCAGAGGGCACAGATACGCAGTATTTT
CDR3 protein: CASSPGRLAGPEGTDTQYF

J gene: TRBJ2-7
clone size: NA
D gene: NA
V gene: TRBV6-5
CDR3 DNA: TGTGCCAGCAGGCTCCCCGTGGGGGCGGGTGAGCAGTACTTC
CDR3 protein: CASRLPVGAGEQYF

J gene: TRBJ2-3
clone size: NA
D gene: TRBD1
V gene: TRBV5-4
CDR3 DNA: TGTGCCAGCAGCCTGGAGGTGGCAGGGGGCGCAGATACGCAGTATTTT
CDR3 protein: CASSLEVAGGADTQYF

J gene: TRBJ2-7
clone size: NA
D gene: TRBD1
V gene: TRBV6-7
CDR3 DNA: TGTGCCACCCATGCGGACAGGCCGTCCTACGAGCAGTACTTC
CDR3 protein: CATHADRPSYEQYF

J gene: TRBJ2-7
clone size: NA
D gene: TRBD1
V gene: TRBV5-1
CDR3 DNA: TGCGCCAGCAGCTTCTTGACAGGGACCACTTACGAGCAGTACTTC
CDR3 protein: CASSFLTGTTYEQYF

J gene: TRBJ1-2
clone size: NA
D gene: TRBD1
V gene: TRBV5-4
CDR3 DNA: TGTGCCAGCAGCTCTCGGGACAGAGGTCTCCCGAACTATGGCTACACCTTC
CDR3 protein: CASSSRDRGLPNYGYTF

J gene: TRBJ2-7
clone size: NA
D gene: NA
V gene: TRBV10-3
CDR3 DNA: TGTGCCATCAGTGAGGCCTACGAGCAGTACTTC
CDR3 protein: CAISEAYEQYF

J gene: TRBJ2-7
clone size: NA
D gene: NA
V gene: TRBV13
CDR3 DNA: TGTGCCAGCAGCCTTGAAACGGACAGTCCGATACCCTACGAGCAGTACTTC
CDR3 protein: CASSLETDSPIPYEQYF

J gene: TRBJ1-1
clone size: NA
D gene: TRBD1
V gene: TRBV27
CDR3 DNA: TGTGCCAGCAGTTTCCAGACAGGGATTCGACTTGAAGCTTTCTTT
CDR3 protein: CASSFQTGIRLEAFF

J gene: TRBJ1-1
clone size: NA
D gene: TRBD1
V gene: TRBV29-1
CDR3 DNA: TGCAGCGTCGGGACAGTGAACACTGAAGCTTTCTTT
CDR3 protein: CSVGTVNTEAFF

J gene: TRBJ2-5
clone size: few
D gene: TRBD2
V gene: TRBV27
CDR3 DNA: TGTGCCAGCAGTTTGGGGCTAGCGGTCACGGAGACCCAGTACTTC
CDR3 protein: CASSLGLAVTETQYF

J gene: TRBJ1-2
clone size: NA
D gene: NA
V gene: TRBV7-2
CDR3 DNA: TGTGCCAGCAGCGCGAGCCGGGCCGCTAACTATGGCTACACCTTC
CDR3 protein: CASSASRAANYGYTF

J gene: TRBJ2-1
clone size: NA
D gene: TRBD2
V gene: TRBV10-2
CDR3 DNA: TGCGCCAGCACCCCACTAGCGGGAGTGGGCAATGAGCAGTTCTTC
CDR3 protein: CASTPLAGVGNEQFF

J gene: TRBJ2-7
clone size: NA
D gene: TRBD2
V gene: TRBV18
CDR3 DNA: TGTGCCAGCTCACCCCTAGCGGGAGGGCCGACTACTCACTACGAGCAGTACTTC
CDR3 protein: CASSPLAGGPTTHYEQYF